This TCR beta chain is drawn from a study of control samples from healthy donors and cancer patients. Sequencing used immunoSEQ multiplex PCR; TCRdb keeps in-frame clones, though not all of them. The table lists roughly 55,000 clones, 88% of them singletons. This CDR3 is 13 amino acids long. The germline gives CDR1 MNHEY, CDR2 SMNVEV (reference sequence). Deletions cut 4 bases from V and 6 bases from J, with 12 bases between. The sequenced material came from blood. This receptor was taken from a man aged 50 or older in good health. The chain joins TRBV27 to TRBJ1-2, with a possible D match to TRBD1 (6 bases). CDR3 DNA: TGTGCCAGCAGTTACACCACAGGGAATGGCTACACCTTC. This gives the protein CASSYTTGNGYTF.